What follows describes a single TCR beta chain. Its specificity is not known. The record originates from a study of T cells expressing NK-cell markers. Generation of TCR beta cDNA was performed by 5'RACE template switching incorporating UMIs. From the 5' RACE reads, TCRdb lists one entry per CDR3 protein and no DNA. In all, the sample yields roughly 380,000 distinct CDR3 sequences. The study, taken as a whole, reports: These clonotypes, the leaders elsewhere, also led the CD3+CD56-NKG2C+ fraction in a handful of donors. Of the CD8+ T cell pool in over 5 donors, roughly 1.0-8% was accounted for by dominant NKG2C+ clonotypes.

Germline CDR1 and CDR2: SGHRS and YFSETQ. The CDR3 extends over 18 amino acids. This clonotype originated in a man aged 18-75 years in good health. This chain links TRBV5-1 with TRBJ2-5; no DNA is available, so the TRBD1 call from TCRdb remains unchecked. The sample taken for sequencing was blood T cells: a sorted CD56 or NKG2C T cell subset, CD4+ or CD8+ T cells, or bulk PBMC T cells (not recorded which). CDR3 protein: CASSLVRGGLSSVETQYF.